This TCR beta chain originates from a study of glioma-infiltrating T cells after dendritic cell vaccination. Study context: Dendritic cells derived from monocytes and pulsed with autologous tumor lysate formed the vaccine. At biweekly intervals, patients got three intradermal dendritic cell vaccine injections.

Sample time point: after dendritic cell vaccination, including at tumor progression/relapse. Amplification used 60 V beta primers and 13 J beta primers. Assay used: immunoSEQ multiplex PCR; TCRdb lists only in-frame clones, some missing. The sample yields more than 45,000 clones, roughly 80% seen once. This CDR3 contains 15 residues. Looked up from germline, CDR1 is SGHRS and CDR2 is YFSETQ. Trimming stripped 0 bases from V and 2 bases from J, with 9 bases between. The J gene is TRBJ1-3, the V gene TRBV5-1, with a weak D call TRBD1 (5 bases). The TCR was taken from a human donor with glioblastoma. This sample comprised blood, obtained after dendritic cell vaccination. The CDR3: CASSLGEGAGNTIYF. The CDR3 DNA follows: TGCGCCAGCAGCTTGGGGGAAGGGGCTGGAAACACCATATATTTT. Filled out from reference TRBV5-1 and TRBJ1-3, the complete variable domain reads KAGVTQTPRYLIKTRGQQVTLSCSPISGHRSVSWYQQTPGQGLQFLFEYFSETQRNKGNFPGRFSGRQFSNSRSEMNVSTLELGDSALYLCASSLGEGAGNTIYFGEGSWLTVV.